This T cell receptor (beta chain) stems from a study of blood T cell repertoires in COVID-19. Turning to the study itself: The United States, Italy and Spain provided the acute and convalescent COVID-19 samples. Sources were T cells, B-cell-depleted T cells, or PBMCs; the material itself was cDNA or gDNA.

Original handling: The assay estimated nucleated cells by amplifying reference gene primers. Clones were read by immunoSEQ multiplex PCR, and TCRdb kept only the in-frame ones, dropping some. The V and J calls and clone size are taken from that table; D and trimming were inferred from the DNA. This sample has 200,000 to 250,000 clones, with around nine tenths found just once. V shed 5 bases and J 5 bases; nucleotides not matched to a gene: 8. The CDR3 length is 15 residues. The germline V gene has CDR1 LNHDA and CDR2 SQIVND (reference sequence). The sequence was collected from a man between 18 and 35 years old with active or convalescent COVID-19. Sequenced sample: peripheral blood. The rearrangement uses TRBV19 and TRBJ1-2; 10 bases map to TRBD1. The CDR3 coding sequence is TGTGCCAGTAGTCGCGGGACAGGGGAGGGATATGGCTACACCTTC. Protein product: CASSRGTGEGYGYTF.